This TCR beta chain was found in a study of T cells in women clearing cervical HPV infection. Turning to the study itself: Cases were women with histologically confirmed HPV16-related CIN3 or worse, including a couple of invasive cancers. Only a few women had HLA typing results available.

Concerning this clone: The read terminates 3 residues ahead of where the CDR3 ends, so the germline J gene completes it.

The CDR3 is made up of 14 amino acids. V dropped 2 bases and J dropped 7; count of bases not matched to a gene: 6. The germline V gene has CDR1 SNHLY and CDR2 FYNNEI. The method was immunoSEQ multiplex PCR; TCRdb's version includes in-frame clones alone and lacks a portion of them. Here the sample table reports approximately 31,000 clones. The chain joins TRBV2 to TRBJ1-1, with 8 positions matching TRBD1. The receptor's source is a woman between 18 and 69 years old with a cervical HPV16 infection that either progressed to CIN3+ or cleared (not recorded which). Sequencing was carried out using blood buffy coat. The CDR3 bases that were read are TGTGCCAGCAGTGAACAGGGGGCTGAAGTTGAA. Its translation is CASSEQGAEVE. The full CDR3 sequence reads CASSEQGAEVEAFF.